This record concerns one T cell receptor (beta chain) sequence. Its antigen remains unknown. This sample was taken from a study of Graves' ophthalmopathy and Graves' hyperthyroidism. V lost 5 bases to trimming and J lost 3 bases; unmatched junction nucleotides: 2. The CDR3 spans 12 residues. In germline, CDR1 is GTSNPN, CDR2 SVGIG (reference sequence). Amplification of the TCR beta CDR3 regions used RNA transcripts (as template). Investigators did first-round RT-PCR with HTBI primers, then second-round multiplex PCR. MiXCR, run by TCRdb on the multiplex PCR reads, gives a single entry per CDR3 protein. The data contain roughly 400,000 distinct CDR3 sequences, about 16% of them singletons. Study-level results: A model of 13 signatures distinguished ophthalmopathy from stable hyperthyroidism at about 86% sensitivity and 65% to 84% specificity.

Moderate-to-severe activity, CAS ≥3, NOSPECS ≥4 and duration under 3 months were recorded for donors with ophthalmopathy. Lactation, pregnancy, uncontrolled infections and other autoimmune diseases were all grounds for excluding patients. The V and J genes are TRBV30 and TRBJ1-2; 8 nucleotides line up with TRBD1. The receptor's source is a woman aged 18-35 years with Graves' ophthalmopathy. Sequenced: peripheral blood. The CDR3 DNA reads as TGTGCCTGGGAGGGACAGGACTATGGCTACACCTTC. Its translation: CAWEGQDYGYTF.